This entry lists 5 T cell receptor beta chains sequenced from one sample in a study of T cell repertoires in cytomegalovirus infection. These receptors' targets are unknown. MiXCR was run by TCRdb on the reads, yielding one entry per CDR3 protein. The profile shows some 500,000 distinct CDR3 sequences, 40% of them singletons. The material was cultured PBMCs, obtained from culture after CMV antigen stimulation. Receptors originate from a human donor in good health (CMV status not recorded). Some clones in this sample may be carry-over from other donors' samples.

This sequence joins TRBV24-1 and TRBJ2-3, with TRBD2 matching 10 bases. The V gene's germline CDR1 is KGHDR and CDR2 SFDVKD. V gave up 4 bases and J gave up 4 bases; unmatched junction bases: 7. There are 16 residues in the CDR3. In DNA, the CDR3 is TGTGCCACCAGTGACCCGAGCGGGGGGGAATCAGATACGCAGTATTTT. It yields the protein CATSDPSGGESDTQYF.

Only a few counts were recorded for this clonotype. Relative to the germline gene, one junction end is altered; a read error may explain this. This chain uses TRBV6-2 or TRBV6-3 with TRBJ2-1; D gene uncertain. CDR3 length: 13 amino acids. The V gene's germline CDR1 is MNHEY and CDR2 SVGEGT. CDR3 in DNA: TGTGCCAGCAGTTACTACTCCGACAATGAGCAGTTCTTC. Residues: CASSYYSDNEQFF.

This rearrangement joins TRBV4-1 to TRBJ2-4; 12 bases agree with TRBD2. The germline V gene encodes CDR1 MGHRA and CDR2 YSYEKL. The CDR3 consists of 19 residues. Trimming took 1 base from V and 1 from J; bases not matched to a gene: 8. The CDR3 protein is CASSQVGLAGGVAKNIQYF. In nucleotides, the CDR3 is TGCGCCAGCAGCCAAGTAGGCCTAGCGGGAGGGGTCGCCAAAAACATTCAGTACTTC.

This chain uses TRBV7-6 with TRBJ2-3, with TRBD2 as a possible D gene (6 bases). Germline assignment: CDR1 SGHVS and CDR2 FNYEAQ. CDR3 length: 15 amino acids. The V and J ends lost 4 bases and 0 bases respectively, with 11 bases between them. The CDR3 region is CASSSPGLSTDTQYF. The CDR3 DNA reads TGTGCCAGCAGCTCACCGGGACTTAGCACAGATACGCAGTATTTT.

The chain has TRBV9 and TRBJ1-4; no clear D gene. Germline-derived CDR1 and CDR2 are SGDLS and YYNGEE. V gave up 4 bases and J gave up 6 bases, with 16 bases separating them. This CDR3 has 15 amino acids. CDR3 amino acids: CASSRSLGRDEKLFF. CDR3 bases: TGTGCCAGCAGCCGGTCCCTGGGTCGGGATGAAAAACTGTTTTTT.